Shown below are 5 T cell receptor beta chains from a single sample sequenced in a study of T cells in Graves' hyperthyroidism and ophthalmopathy. TCR beta CDR3 sequences were amplified from RNA transcripts. The TCR CDR3 first-round RT-PCR relied on the HTBI primer set. TCRdb passed the multiplex PCR reads through MiXCR, listing each CDR3 protein once. The sample records some 400,000 distinct CDR3 sequences, roughly 14% being singletons. The specimen was blood. The receptors stem from a man aged 30 to 45 with Graves' hyperthyroidism that later progressed to Graves' ophthalmopathy.

This clonotype was seen at least ten times. The V call is TRBV12-3 or TRBV12-4, the J call TRBJ2-5, with 8 bases that match TRBD1. V lost 8 bases to trimming and J lost 5 bases; unmatched junction nucleotides: 7. The CDR3 contains 13 residues. Here the CDR3 reads CASGWTGRETQYF. The CDR3 bases are TGTGCCAGCGGGTGGACAGGGCGCGAGACCCAGTACTTC.

This clonotype was detected many times. The rearrangement uses TRBV6-1 and TRBJ1-2; no firm D call. With 3 bases removed from V and 2 bases from J, the gap between germline ends came to 7 bases. The germline CDR1 and CDR2 sequences are MNHNS and SASEGT. The CDR3 loop spans 13 amino acids. CDR3 protein: CASSEPSNYGYTF. The CDR3 coding sequence is TGTGCCAGCAGTGAGCCGTCGAACTATGGCTACACCTTC.

This rearrangement joins TRBV6-1 to TRBJ2-7; D unclear. The CDR3 has 11 residues. V lost 3 bases to trimming and J lost 6 bases, with 6 bases between them. Per germline, CDR1 MNHNS and CDR2 SASEGT. The CDR3 here is CASSDEVEQYF. The CDR3 coding sequence is TGTGCCAGCAGTGACGAGGTCGAGCAGTACTTC.

The chain carries TRBV5-5 and TRBJ2-4; D remains unclear. The CDR3 covers 15 residues. Looked up from germline, CDR1 is SGHKS and CDR2 is YYEKEE (reference sequence). The V gene lost 0 bases and the J gene lost 5 bases, with 12 bases spanning the gap. The CDR3 spells CASSLVYRGQNIQYF. The CDR3 DNA sequence: TGTGCCAGCAGCTTGGTGTATCGTGGGCAAAACATTCAGTACTTC.

This chain joins TRBV2 and TRBJ1-2, with D unclear. Germline CDR1 reads SNHLY; CDR2 reads FYNNEI. Trimming took 7 bases from V and 4 from J, leaving 13 bases between them. The length of the CDR3 is 13 residues. CDR3 sequence (DNA): TGTGCCAGCAACCTTGCCGACGGCTATGGCTACACCTTC. This sequence encodes CASNLADGYGYTF.